This note documents a single T cell receptor (beta chain) sequence. Its antigen is undetermined. The repertoire was sequenced with immunoSEQ multiplex PCR; TCRdb's copy has only in-frame clones and lacks some. The sample has approximately 130,000 clones; 80% to 90% are singletons. The sample is drawn from a study of T cell responses to AZD1222 COVID-19 vaccine. Germline lookup yields CDR1 SEHNR and CDR2 FQNEAQ (reference sequence). The CDR3 is 15 residues long. Trimming stripped 7 bases from V and 1 base from J, with 11 bases between. Study outcomes and limitations: Samples come after the peak T cell response, not at day 14. Only a handful of AZD1222 recipients, several in all, had baseline seropositivity. Targeting of unmutated variant regions was reportedly seen in nearly half of spike-specific TCRs.

The chain links TRBV7-9 to TRBJ2-6; no clear D. This receptor was obtained from an adult who received the AZD1222 COVID-19 vaccine. Sample: peripheral blood, taken 28 days after the second AZD1222 dose. The CDR3 loop is CASNTDKSGANVLTF. CDR3 nucleotides: TGTGCCAGCAACACTGACAAGTCTGGGGCCAACGTCCTGACTTTC.